The following is a T cell receptor (beta chain) sequence with its context. The sample holds a few counts of this clonotype. Which antigen it targets is not known. Per-base quality was not reported, and no clone a single base away is much larger than it. The library was prepared using PCR. TCRdb names Illumina HiSeq 2500 as the instrument used. To reduce PCR and sequencing biases, unique molecular identifiers were built into the TCR beta cDNA libraries. Approximately 500,000 cDNA molecules were obtained for every 1 to 10 million input T cells, so each molecule roughly corresponded to one T cell. The same protocol used for the earlier healthy control dataset was applied to prepare and sequence the patient libraries. Samples belonging to the same batch were prepared together, multiplexed and sequenced on a shared HiSeq lane. Processing in the source paper ran as follows. Raw barcoded reads were processed with MIGEC, discarding single-read molecular identifier groups before consensus assembly and CDR3 extraction. Clonotype tables were post-analysed with VDJtools, normalizing diversity by down-sampling all datasets to the smallest sample size. Repertoire overlap clustering matched CDR3 amino acid but not nucleotide sequences to correct batch-related cross-sample contamination. TCRdb reanalyzed the raw reads on its own, using fastp at Q25 for trimming and MiXCR for clone calling, and kept in-frame beta chains. A single entry per CDR3 protein holds the most common genes and DNA from its merged rows. The V and J calls, along with clone size, are taken from TCRdb and not from the paper's own processing. For this sample there are hundreds of thousands of distinct CDR3 sequences; 30% appear just once. 0.56% of the sample belongs to the ten largest clones.

To demonstrate the VDJtools post-analysis software, the study profiled TCR beta repertoires from the peripheral blood of about 13 young patients with multiple sclerosis. Multiple sclerosis patients were children and adolescents aged roughly 6 to 17 years. The CDR3 sequence holds 19 residues, the cysteine and phenylalanine included. Solely the CDR3 DNA is kept, with 57 bases framed from the first base. The germline V end is reduced by 2 bases and the J end by 2 bases; junction bases left unmatched: 12. CDR1 is given as LGHNA and CDR2 as YSLEER, both from the germline V gene. This specimen belongs to a study of post-analysis software for immune sequencing data (dated by TCRdb to the mid-2010s). Background for the entire study: The recorded disease courses included relapsing-remitting, secondary progressive and progressive-relapsing multiple sclerosis, and some patients had no subtype annotation. The patient repertoires were compared against 11 previously published healthy control repertoires obtained from donors aged about 6 to 26 years. A subset of samples was prepared in parallel using single-end sample barcoding, then pooled and co-amplified after Illumina adapter ligation. Broader findings and caveats from the paper: When samples were clustered directly using the F measure, samples prepared in the same batch co-clustered strongly, which prompted a batch-effect correction. The multiple sclerosis patient group was slightly younger than the control group. Patients showed significantly higher frequencies than controls for a few TRBV segments, among them TRBV5-6, TRBV5-1 and TRBV20-1. Normalized Chao1 diversity was significantly lower in multiple sclerosis patients than controls, suggesting substantial peripheral T-cell clonal expansion.

The sample consisted of blood. The origin of this receptor is a girl aged 5-17 years with multiple sclerosis. The sequence is built from TRBV4-3 and TRBJ2-1; the central 10 bases match TRBD2. The CDR3 is CASSQKLSSGRRPYNEQFF. In nucleotides, the sequence is TGCGCCAGCAGCCAAAAACTTAGTAGCGGGAGGCGACCCTACAATGAGCAGTTCTTC.